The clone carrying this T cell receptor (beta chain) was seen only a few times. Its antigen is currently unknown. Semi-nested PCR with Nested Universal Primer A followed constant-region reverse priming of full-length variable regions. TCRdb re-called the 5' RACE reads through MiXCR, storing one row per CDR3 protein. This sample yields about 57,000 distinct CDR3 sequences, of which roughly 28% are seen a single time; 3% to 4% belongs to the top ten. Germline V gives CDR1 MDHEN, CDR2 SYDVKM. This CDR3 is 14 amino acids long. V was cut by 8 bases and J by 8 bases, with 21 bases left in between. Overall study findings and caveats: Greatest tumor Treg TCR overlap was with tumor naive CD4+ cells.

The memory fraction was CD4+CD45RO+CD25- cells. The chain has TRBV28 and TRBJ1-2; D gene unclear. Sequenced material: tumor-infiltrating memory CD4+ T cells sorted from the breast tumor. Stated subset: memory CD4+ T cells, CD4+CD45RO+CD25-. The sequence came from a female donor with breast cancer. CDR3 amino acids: CASEQAFSSGGYTF. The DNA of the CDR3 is TGTGCCAGCGAGCAGGCTTTTTCTTCGGGGGGCTACACCTTC.